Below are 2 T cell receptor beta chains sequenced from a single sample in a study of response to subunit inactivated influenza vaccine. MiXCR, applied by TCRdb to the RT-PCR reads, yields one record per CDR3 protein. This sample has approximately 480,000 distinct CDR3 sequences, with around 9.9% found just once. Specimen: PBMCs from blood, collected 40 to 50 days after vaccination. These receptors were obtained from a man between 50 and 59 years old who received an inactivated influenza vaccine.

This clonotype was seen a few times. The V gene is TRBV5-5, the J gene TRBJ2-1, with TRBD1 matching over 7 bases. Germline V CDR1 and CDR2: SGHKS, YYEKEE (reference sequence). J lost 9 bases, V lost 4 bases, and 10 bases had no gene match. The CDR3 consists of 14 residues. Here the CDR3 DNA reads TGTGCCAGCAGCCCCTTTACGGCAGGGGGTGAGCAGTTCTTC. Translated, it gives CASSPFTAGGEQFF.

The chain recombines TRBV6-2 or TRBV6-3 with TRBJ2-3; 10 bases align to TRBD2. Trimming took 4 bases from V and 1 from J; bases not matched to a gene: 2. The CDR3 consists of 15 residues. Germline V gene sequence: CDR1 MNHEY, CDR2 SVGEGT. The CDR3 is CASSSSGGRTDTQYF. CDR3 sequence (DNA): TGTGCCAGCAGTTCTAGCGGGGGACGCACAGATACGCAGTATTTT.